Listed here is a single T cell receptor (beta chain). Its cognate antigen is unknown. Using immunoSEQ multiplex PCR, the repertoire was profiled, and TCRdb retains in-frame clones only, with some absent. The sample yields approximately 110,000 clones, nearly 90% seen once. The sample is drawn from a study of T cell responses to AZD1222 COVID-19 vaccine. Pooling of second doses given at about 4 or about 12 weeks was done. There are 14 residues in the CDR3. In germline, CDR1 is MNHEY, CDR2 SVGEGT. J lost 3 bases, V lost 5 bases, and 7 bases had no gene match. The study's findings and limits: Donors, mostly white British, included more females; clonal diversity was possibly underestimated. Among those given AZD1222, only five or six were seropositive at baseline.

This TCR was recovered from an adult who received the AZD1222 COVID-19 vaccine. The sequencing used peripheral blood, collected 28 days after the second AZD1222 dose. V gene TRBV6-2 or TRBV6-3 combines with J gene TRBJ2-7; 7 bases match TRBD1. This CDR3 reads CASSDRAAVYEQYF. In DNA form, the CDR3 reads TGTGCCAGCAGTGACAGGGCCGCGGTCTACGAGCAGTACTTC.